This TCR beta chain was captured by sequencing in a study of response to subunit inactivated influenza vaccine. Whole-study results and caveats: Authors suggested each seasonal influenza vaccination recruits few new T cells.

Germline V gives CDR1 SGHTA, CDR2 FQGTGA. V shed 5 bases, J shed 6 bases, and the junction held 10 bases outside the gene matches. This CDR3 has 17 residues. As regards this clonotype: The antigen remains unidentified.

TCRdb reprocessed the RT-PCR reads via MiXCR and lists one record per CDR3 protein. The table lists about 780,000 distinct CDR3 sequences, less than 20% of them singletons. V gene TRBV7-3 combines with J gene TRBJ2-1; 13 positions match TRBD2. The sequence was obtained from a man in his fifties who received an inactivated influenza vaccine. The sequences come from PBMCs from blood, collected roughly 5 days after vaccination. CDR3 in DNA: TGTGCCAGCAGCGCTCCTGAGGGACTAGCGGGAACCAATGAGCAGTTCTTC. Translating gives CASSAPEGLAGTNEQFF. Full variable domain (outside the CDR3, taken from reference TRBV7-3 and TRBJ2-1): GAGVSQTPSNKVTEKGKYVELRCDPISGHTALYWYRQSLGQGPEFLIYFQGTGAADDSGLPNDRFFAVRPEGSVSTLKIQRTERGDSAVYLCASSAPEGLAGTNEQFFGPGTRLTVL.